Below, one TCR beta chain is given with its context. As yet, its antigen is unknown. Researchers built TCR beta libraries using quantitative 5'-RACE with molecular barcodes. Each CDR3 protein is one row after TCRdb ran MiXCR on the 5' RACE reads. Among about 440,000 distinct CDR3 sequences listed, roughly 18% were seen once. The entry originates in a study of CD8 T cells in ankylosing spondylitis. Overall study results and limits: The disease-linked clones had a CD8+ phenotype and low blood frequencies. Within ankylosing spondylitis blood, a TCR beta motif made up of eight highly homologous variants appeared to be characteristic.

This CDR3 has 16 residues. The V gene end was trimmed by 0 bases and the J gene end by 4 bases; junction bases not matched to a gene: 6. Germline CDR1 reads DFQATT; CDR2 reads SNEGSKA (reference sequence). The TCR was taken from a male donor with ankylosing spondylitis. The material sequenced was blood, either unsorted or a sorted T cell fraction (not recorded which). The chain joins TRBV20-1 to TRBJ2-3; TRBD1 aligns across 11 bases. This CDR3 is CSARDPGTGGSDTQYF. The CDR3 nucleotides read TGCAGTGCTAGAGATCCCGGGACAGGGGGATCAGATACGCAGTATTTT.